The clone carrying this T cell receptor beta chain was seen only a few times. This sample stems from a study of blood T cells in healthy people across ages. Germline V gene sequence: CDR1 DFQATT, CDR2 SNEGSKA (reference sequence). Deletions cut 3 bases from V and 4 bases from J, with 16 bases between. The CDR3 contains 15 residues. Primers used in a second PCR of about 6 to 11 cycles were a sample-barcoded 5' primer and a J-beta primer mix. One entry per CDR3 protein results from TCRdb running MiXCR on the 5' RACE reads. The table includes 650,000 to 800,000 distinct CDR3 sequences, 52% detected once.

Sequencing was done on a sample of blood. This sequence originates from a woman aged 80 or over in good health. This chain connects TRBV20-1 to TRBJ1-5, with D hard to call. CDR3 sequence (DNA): TGCAGTGCTAGCAAGTTTGCTGCTTCGAATCAGCCCCAGCATTTT. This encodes CSASKFAASNQPQHF.